This TCR beta chain was captured in a study of blood T cell repertoires in COVID-19. Among Cohort 3 donors, those recovered had two negative PCRs, clearance, or symptom resolution. TCRdb's table, derived via immunoSEQ multiplex PCR, lists solely in-frame clones and lacks some. Among some 320,000 clones listed, 90% were seen once. The germline gives CDR1 LNHDA, CDR2 SQIVND (reference sequence). Trimming took 2 bases from V and 8 from J; bases not matched to a gene: 6. This CDR3 spans 15 amino acids. Sample: PBMCs or T cells enriched from blood (not recorded which). The rearrangement links TRBV19 to TRBJ2-1; 10 nucleotides agree with TRBD2. The receptor was derived from a man between 60 and 70 years old who had recovered from COVID-19. CDR3: CASSILLAGIYEQFF. The CDR3 DNA sequence: TGTGCCAGTAGTATACTACTAGCGGGAATATATGAGCAGTTCTTC.